Each of the 14 T cell receptor beta chains below was sequenced from the same sample in a study of shared clonotypes between healthy human individuals. Sequenced by immunoSEQ multiplex PCR; TCRdb stores in-frame clones only, minus some. The data hold around 2,000,000 clones, with roughly 96% observed a single time. The sequenced sample consisted of naive CD4+ T cells sorted from blood. The subset was: CD45RA+ positively selected. These receptors were collected from a man between 18 and 35 years old in good health.

The rearrangement uses TRBV27 and TRBJ1-1; TRBD1 matches at 8 bases. CDR1 MNHEY and CDR2 SMNVEV come from the germline V gene (reference sequence). With 1 base clipped from V and 2 bases from J, the junction kept 18 bases outside the gene matches. This CDR3 is built from 20 residues. The CDR3 region has the DNA TGTGCCAGCAGTTTATGCCTTGAACAGGGGGGATTAATTGATAACACTGAAGCTTTCTTT. Amino acids: CASSLCLEQGGLIDNTEAFF.

The V call is TRBV6-5, the J call TRBJ1-1; perhaps TRBD1 as D (5 bases). The CDR3 is 15 residues long. The ends were cut back, 0 bases at V and 1 base at J, with 9 bases in the middle. Germline CDR1 MNHEY, CDR2 SVGAGI. CDR3 nucleotides: TGTGCCAGCAGTTACTCTCAGGGTTGGAACACTGAAGCTTTCTTT. This codes for CASSYSQGWNTEAFF.

V is TRBV5-4 and J is TRBJ1-4; maybe TRBD1 (6 bases). Between the trimmed V and J ends, which lost 4 bases and 8 bases, there was a span of 21 bases. Germline-derived CDR1 and CDR2 are SGHNT and YYREEE (reference sequence). CDR3 length: 16 amino acids. The CDR3, as DNA: TGTGCCAGCAGCCCGGGGGACATACAGGGAGGGGAAAAACTGTTTTTT. Translation: CASSPGDIQGGEKLFF.

V gene TRBV4-1 combines with J gene TRBJ2-7; D unclear. The length of the CDR3 is 13 residues. Trimming left V 4 bases short and J 5 bases short, with 12 bases between. Germline assignment: CDR1 MGHRA and CDR2 YSYEKL. CDR3 residues: CASSPRYMDEQYF. CDR3 DNA sequence: TGCGCCAGCAGCCCACGGTACATGGACGAGCAGTACTTC.

The chain joins TRBV7-2 to TRBJ1-1; unclear D gene. This CDR3 comprises 14 residues. V dropped 2 bases and J dropped 0 bases, with 7 bases sitting between them. Germline CDR1 reads SGHTA; CDR2 reads FQGNSA. This CDR3 reads CASSLLEVNTEAFF. DNA of the CDR3: TGTGCCAGCAGCTTATTGGAAGTGAACACTGAAGCTTTCTTT.

The gene calls are TRBV10-3 and TRBJ1-1; TRBD1 matches 9 bases. CDR3 length: 15 residues. Germline CDR1 is ENHRY and CDR2 is SYGVKD. V gave up 9 bases and J gave up 1 base; unmatched junction bases: 9. The CDR3 DNA is TGTGCCATAAACGAAGGGACAGGGAAGAACACTGAAGCTTTCTTT. Amino acids: CAINEGTGKNTEAFF.

This CDR3 is CASSPQREGWETQYF. The CDR3 nucleotides are TGCGCCAGCAGCCCCCAGCGGGAGGGCTGGGAGACCCAGTACTTC. J is TRBJ2-5 and V is TRBV4-1; 10 bases fit TRBD2. Germline assignment: CDR1 MGHRA and CDR2 YSYEKL. The length of the CDR3 is 15 residues. The trim removed 4 bases at V and 5 bases at J, leaving 7 bases unmatched.

The gene calls are TRBV10-1 and TRBJ2-7; perhaps TRBD1 as D (6 bases). Trimming pared 10 bases from V and 5 bases from J, leaving 18 bases between. There are 13 residues in the CDR3. Germline-derived CDR1 and CDR2 are WNHNN and SYGVQD (reference sequence). The DNA of the CDR3 is TGCGCCACCGACCAAACAGGGACGGACGAGCAGTACTTC. This gives the protein CATDQTGTDEQYF.

This chain joins TRBV11-2 and TRBJ2-2; TRBD2 matches at 10 bases. Per the germline V gene, CDR1 is SGHAT and CDR2 is FQNNGV. CDR3 size: 16 residues. V lost 1 base to trimming and J lost 4 bases; unmatched junction nucleotides: 3. The DNA of the CDR3 is TGTGCCAGCAGCTTAGTAGCGGGGGGAGCCACCGGGGAGCTGTTTTTT. This translates into CASSLVAGGATGELFF. The full variable domain, rest sourced from reference TRBV11-2 and TRBJ2-2, is EAGVAQSPRYKIIEKRQSVAFWCNPISGHATLYWYQQILGQGPKLLIQFQNNGVVDDSQLPKDRFSAERLKGVDSTLKIQPAKLEDSAVYLCASSLVAGGATGELFFGEGSRLTVL.

The chain is built from TRBV4-2 and TRBJ2-7; 13 positions match TRBD2. The CDR3 length is 16 residues. CDR1 LGHNA and CDR2 YNFKEQ come from the germline V gene. Germline trimming cut 4 bases from V and 5 bases from J; bases unmatched to any gene: 8. The CDR3 is CASSLGLAGVSHEQYF. The CDR3 DNA is TGTGCCAGCAGCCTCGGACTAGCGGGAGTATCCCACGAGCAGTACTTC.

The rearrangement uses TRBV7-2 and TRBJ2-7; no reliable D call. V was clipped by 3 bases and J by 5 bases, with 5 bases between them. The germline V gene encodes CDR1 SGHTA and CDR2 FQGNSA. The CDR3 spans 11 residues. DNA of the CDR3: TGTGCCAGCAGCTTTGGGCACGAGCAGTACTTC. As protein: CASSFGHEQYF.

In this sample, this clone turned up once. The V and J genes are TRBV9 and TRBJ1-3, with D perhaps matching TRBD1 (6 bases). This CDR3 has 16 amino acids. From germline, CDR1 is SGDLS and CDR2 YYNGEE. V gave up 4 bases and J gave up 0 bases, with 14 bases separating them. CDR3 bases: TGTGCCAGCAGCACCGAGGACAGTTACTCTGGAAACACCATATATTTT. Translating it yields CASSTEDSYSGNTIYF.

A note on this clone: This same CDR3 is encoded by further DNA sequences in the sample. The chain carries TRBV7-2 and TRBJ2-5; D is ambiguous. V shed 2 bases and J shed 2 bases, with 6 bases lying between them. There are 13 residues in the CDR3. Germline CDR1 is SGHTA and CDR2 is FQGNSA. The CDR3 sequence: CASSLSRQETQYF. In DNA form, the CDR3 reads TGTGCCAGCAGCTTATCGCGGCAAGAGACCCAGTACTTC.

This rearrangement joins TRBV10-1 to TRBJ2-3, with a weak D call TRBD1 (8 bases). The CDR3 is 16 amino acids. V lost 4 bases and J 1 base, leaving 15 bases between the germline ends. CDR1 WNHNN and CDR2 SYGVQD come from the germline V gene (reference sequence). Here the CDR3 DNA reads TGCGCCAGCAGTGGGGGGGGGACAGGCCGCACAGATACGCAGTATTTT. It codes for CASSGGGTGRTDTQYF.